Given below is one TCR beta chain in context. This clone was recorded once. No cognate antigen has been identified for it. No base-level quality is on record; no much larger clone is a single base apart. The data were taken from a study of cytomegalovirus exposure and HLA in healthy donors (dated 2017 in TCRdb). About the investigation overall: An earlier analysis of around 600 of the donors reported more than 250 Gb of sequence data and around 110 million unique TCR beta sequences from 150 million to 200 million T cells. A later genetic analysis used genome-wide SNP genotypes for about three fifths of the 666 donors, treating that subset as a discovery cohort. Among some 400 genotyped donors of the cohort, an average of roughly 230,000 unique TCR beta nucleotide sequences was sequenced per donor, of which about 18% were non-productive. All discovery cohort repertoires had been generated on a single sequencing platform. Among the 398 genotyped donors, approximately 81% belonged to the genetic ancestry cluster associated with self-reported Caucasian donors. Donor age, sex, ethnicity and CMV serostatus were compiled together with the repertoire data. A later analysis re-analyzed previously published TCR beta repertoires from about 730 donors and added high-resolution HLA genotyping to study TCR occurrence patterns. HLA typing covered class I and class II loci at four-digit resolution. The aim of the study was to test whether cataloging public T cell receptors could identify signatures of past pathogen exposure. The number of donors typed differed by locus, with 629-630 for A, B, C, DRB1 and DQB1, 522 for DQA1, 600 to 610 for DPA1, and approximately 470 for DPB1. Using immunosequencing, the study profiled T cell repertoires from fewer than 850 subjects and related those repertoires to cytomegalovirus serostatus. The study combined high-throughput TCR immunosequencing, statistical association of individual TCRs with disease status, and machine learning to predict cytomegalovirus infection status. Roughly five DR-DQ haplotypes were handled as single units for association and clustering because linkage in the cohort was strong. The later analysis used no new phenotypic data to find candidate immune exposures, relying instead on TCR beta sequences and their occurrence across donors. An early release that covered some 640 HLA-typed donors contained approximately 300 gigabases of sequencing data and 80 million or so unique TCR sequences. A separate validation cohort of over a hundred different subjects was used in addition to the 666-subject first cohort. An earlier analysis of more than 450 of the donors used high-throughput TCR beta sequencing to judge whether each TCR beta V gene segment behaved as functional or pseudogenic.

V lost 9 bases and J lost 8 bases, and the count of bases not matched to a germline gene is 5. CDR1 MNHEY and CDR2 SMNVEV are derived from the germline V gene (reference sequence). Reading from cysteine to phenylalanine, the CDR3 counts 11 amino acids. The only DNA kept is the CDR3, 33 bases in frame from the first base. The cohort comprised more than 550 healthy bone marrow donors. At the time of sampling, all cohort members were nominally healthy, though unrecorded immune exposures were likely present. The donor was CMV seronegative and belonged to the group of 320 or so seronegative cohort members. Each donor provided a peripheral blood sample, and peripheral blood mononuclear cells were used for TCR beta sequencing. The Qiagen DNeasy Blood Extraction Kit was used to extract genomic DNA from the blood cell samples. Beyond this particular receptor, the publication reports: Most TCR sequences were seen in very few donors, while some public TCRs were found in many individuals. An association between a missense DCLRE1C variant and V-gene and J-gene trimming of TCR beta chains was found in a later genetic analysis and replicated in an independent cohort. The authors suggested that the approach could potentially be generalized to other disease states and immunological phenotypes. A later analysis found that HLA-associated TCR beta chains were more clonally expanded and had lower generation probabilities than equally common non-associated chains. HLA typing was unavailable for some donors at each locus, so association tests used only the typed subset. In the study, about 150 TCR beta chains were listed as associated with cytomegalovirus. Linkage disequilibrium might explain the correlated functional status among segregating V segments, but an unknown experimental factor could not be excluded. Strong co-occurrence of HLA alleles, especially DR and DQ, made assigning TCR associations to individual alleles difficult. Several of the top co-occurrence clusters appeared to be linked to parvovirus B19, influenza, CMV and Epstein-Barr virus, according to a later analysis. A later analysis found that TCR association rates varied across HLA loci, with DRB1 alleles showing the most associated TCRs and HLA-C alleles the fewest. Sequencing depth was assumed to be roughly uniform across donors in the presence/absence analyses, though that assumption may not hold. In a later genetic analysis, fewer N-insertions in productive TCRs were reported among donors in an Asian-associated ancestry cluster than the roughly 640-donor mean. For the cohort, immune exposure information was limited to CMV serostatus. A further reported finding was that TCR beta sequences accurately predicted the HLA-A and HLA-B alleles for most subjects in the first cohort. In both the original and validation cohorts, the classifier was reported to diagnose cytomegalovirus status with high specificity and sensitivity. This cohort had only TCR beta chains sequenced, and the lack of alpha or paired-chain data limited which features could be detected. Because the 87-base-pair reads could not distinguish some IMGT-functional V segments, including TRBV6-2 and TRBV6-3, those segments were excluded. A cluster of highly shared sequence variants was judged likely to represent a technical artifact of the sequencing pipeline. Because counts were too low, some 17 rarely observed V segments, including chromosome 9 orphons, were left out of the earlier analysis of 587 of the donors. In an earlier analysis of 587 of the donors, most TCR beta V segments appeared in productive rearrangements about 87% or about 30% of the time, broadly matching IMGT annotations. In a later analysis, most CMV-associated TCR beta chains were found to appear HLA-restricted, with HLA associations seemingly driven largely by CMV exposure. At a false discovery rate of 0.05, a later analysis linked around 17,000 TCR beta sequences to specific HLA alleles. A few of the identified cytomegalovirus-associated TCR beta chains were confirmed in vitro to be specific for cytomegalovirus antigens.

Preparation of the library involved the immunoSEQ multiplex PCR assay. For the multiplex PCR, a mixture combining 60 forward primers for TCR Vbeta segments and 13 reverse primers for TCR Jbeta segments was used. The CDR3 region of rearranged TCR beta genes was amplified from genomic DNA by a multiplex PCR assay. Amplified TCR beta libraries were sequenced as 87-base-pair reads on the Illumina HiSeq System. From the authors' description of their analysis: Across the 670 or so repertoires, a later analysis counted 75 million to 90 million unique TCR beta chains, 9.5 million to 12 million of which were shared by at least two donors. Raw reads were error-corrected and collapsed into unique sequences with a nearest-neighbor algorithm that merged closely related sequences to remove PCR and sequencing errors. Alignment of CDR3 sequences to IMGT reference sequences was used to assign V, D and J gene segments. For a sequence to be retained, a match of at least six nucleotides was required to both a V gene segment and a J gene segment. Rearrangements were called productive when the CDR3 lacked stop codons and stayed in frame with V and J; all others were non-productive. CDR3 was defined according to IMGT convention as the region running from the second conserved V-encoded cysteine to the conserved J-encoded phenylalanine. The earlier analysis of some 580 of the donors excluded any sequence lacking an unambiguous match to a single V gene segment. An earlier analysis of almost 600 of the donors classified V segments as functional when productive rearrangements were above 56.7% and as segregating when the standard deviation between donors was above 5%. To diagnose cytomegalovirus status from the catalog of TCR beta chain sequences, a statistical classification framework was built. In a later analysis, TCR nucleotide sequences were compared against IMGT/GENE-DB human TR gene sequences so that V and J genes could be assigned. Using the TCRdist pipeline, a later analysis assigned CDR3 sequences along with most-parsimonious VDJ recombination scenarios. In a later analysis, each TCR beta chain was defined by its CDR3 amino acid sequence together with its V-gene family, and reads lacking a unique V-gene family were excluded. As a way to deal with suspected cross-contamination and a sequencing artifact, a later analysis dropped hundreds of nucleotide sequences that were highly shared and had low generation probability. For each public chain, a later analysis derived a clonal expansion index from normalized ranks of inferred template counts within each repertoire. Generation probabilities in a later analysis came from a VDJ recombination model fitted to out-of-frame rearrangements, and those results were checked against IGoR. In a later analysis, hypergeometric tests were used to score TCR-TCR, TCR-HLA and TCR-CMV co-occurrence, with a repertoire-size bias correction applied to TCR pairs. In a later analysis, false discovery rates were estimated by permuting HLA or CMV assignments 20 times. In a later analysis, co-occurring TCRs were grouped with DBSCAN, and TCRdist sequence similarity was added when clustering was performed within HLA-allele-positive subsets. Co-occurrence clustering excluded repertoires with fewer than 30,000 or more than 120,000 public chains, plus five with anomalous nucleotide sharing. TCRdb re-hosts the immuneACCESS table, in-frame sequences only. Its copies lack some clones; in the studies checked, an unresolved V gene accounts for under half of them, and the cause for the rest is not known. V and J calls and clone size are those listed in that table; D and trimming were worked out from the DNA. The sample table lists 50,000 to 60,000 clones, about four fifths of them with a count of one. The top ten clonotypes cover around 1.5% of the sample.

Sequencing was done on a sample of PBMCs. The receptor comes from a female donor in good health and CMV-seronegative. The V gene is TRBV27 and the J gene is TRBJ1-2, and TRBD1 aligns with 8 junction nucleotides. The CDR3 is CASGQGRGYTF. The nucleotide sequence reads as follows: TGTGCCAGTGGACAGGGACGAGGCTACACCTTC.